The 15 T cell receptor beta chains presented below share a single source sample, sequenced in a study of chemoradiotherapy in HPV16-positive cancers. Libraries were prepared by immunoSEQ multiplex PCR; TCRdb keeps only in-frame clonotypes and omits some of them. The sample has about 24,000 clones, roughly 87% seen once. The sequences come from blood, collected from a patient who underwent chemoradiotherapy. These receptors all come from a human donor with HPV-associated anogenital cancer.

The genes are TRBV5-6 and TRBJ1-5; 10 bases are a match to TRBD1. Germline CDR1 reads SGHDT; CDR2 reads YYEEEE. The CDR3 is 15 residues long. Losses at the gene ends were 3 bases for V and 3 bases for J; bases not matched to a gene: 3. The CDR3 region has the DNA TGTGCCAGCAGCTGGACAGGGGGTCCCAATCAGCCCCAGCATTTT. Translated, it gives CASSWTGGPNQPQHF.

This clone was seen more than once but under ten times. This chain links TRBV7-9 with TRBJ1-1, with D unresolved. In germline, CDR1 is SEHNR, CDR2 FQNEAQ (reference sequence). Between the trimmed V and J ends, which lost 4 bases and 10 bases, there was a span of 10 bases. The CDR3 contains 11 residues. CDR3 sequence reads: CASSSTWGAFF. The CDR3 DNA follows: TGTGCCAGCAGCTCGACATGGGGAGCTTTCTTT.

This clone was counted once. V and J are TRBV18 and TRBJ2-2; 7 positions match TRBD1. CDR1 and CDR2 (germline): KGHSH, LQKENI. Trimming cost V 4 bases and J 5 bases; bases outside gene matches: 4. The CDR3 extends over 14 amino acids. The DNA for the CDR3 is TGTGCCAGCTCACTCCGACAGGGTACCGGGGAGCTGTTTTTT. This encodes CASSLRQGTGELFF.

Here the CDR3 DNA reads TGTGCCAGTAGTATAGCGGAGGGCACTGAAGCTTTCTTT. It is translated as CASSIAEGTEAFF. The chain combines TRBV19 with TRBJ1-1; D gene uncertain. With 1 base removed from V and 4 bases from J, the gap between germline ends came to 7 bases. The CDR3 runs 13 residues. Germline loops: CDR1 LNHDA, CDR2 SQIVND (reference sequence).

The genes are TRBV6-5 and TRBJ1-1; no firm D call. This CDR3 has 14 amino acids. Trimming left V 5 bases short and J 0 bases short, with 10 bases between. CDR1 and CDR2 (germline): MNHEY, SVGAGI. CDR3 nucleotides: TGTGCCAGCAGTATGACGGCGATGAACACTGAAGCTTTCTTT. Amino acid sequence: CASSMTAMNTEAFF.

The chain has TRBV21-1 and TRBJ1-5; the table names TRBD1, a call not compared with the DNA. TRBV21-1 is noted as a pseudogene. The CDR3 has 15 residues. CDR3 protein: CAPDNGGHRNQPQHF. The DNA of the CDR3 is TGTGCCCCCGATAATGGGGGACACCGCAATCAGCCCCAGCATTTT.

This sequence joins TRBV27 and TRBJ1-3; a weak D match, TRBD1 (5 bases). With 2 bases removed from V and 0 bases from J, the gap between germline ends came to 14 bases. CDR3 size: 17 residues. The germline gives CDR1 MNHEY, CDR2 SMNVEV (reference sequence). The CDR3 is CASSLGPPGGSGNTIYF. The CDR3 DNA reads as TGTGCCAGCAGTTTAGGTCCCCCGGGGGGCTCTGGAAACACCATATATTTT.

This chain links TRBV19 with TRBJ1-5; D gene ambiguous. V shed 0 bases and J shed 4 bases, with 10 bases lying between them. CDR1 and CDR2 (germline): LNHDA, SQIVND (reference sequence). This CDR3 spans 15 amino acids. The CDR3 loop reads CASSIDITRNQPQHF. The CDR3 DNA is TGTGCCAGTAGTATAGATATAACCCGAAATCAGCCCCAGCATTTT. Combining the CDR3 with reference TRBV19 and TRBJ1-5 gives the whole variable domain DGGITQSPKYLFRKEGQNVTLSCEQNLNHDAMYWYRQDPGQGLRLIYYSQIVNDFQKGDIAEGYSVSREKKESFPLTVTSAQKNPTAFYLCASSIDITRNQPQHFGDGTRLSIL.

The CDR3 reads CASSLWGSSYNSPLHF. The CDR3 DNA reads TGTGCCAGCAGCTTGTGGGGGAGCTCCTATAATTCACCCCTCCACTTT. The genes are TRBV5-4 and TRBJ1-6; D possibly corresponds to TRBD1 (5 bases). Trimming stripped 1 base from V and 0 bases from J, with 8 bases between. This CDR3 spans 16 amino acids. Germline CDR1 SGHNT, CDR2 YYREEE (reference sequence).

The chain couples TRBV5-1 to TRBJ2-7; perhaps D is TRBD1 or TRBD2 (5 bases each). V was trimmed by 4 bases and J by 2 bases, leaving 13 bases between them. Germline values: CDR1 SGHRS, CDR2 YFSETQ. This CDR3 is 14 amino acids long. Here the CDR3 reads CASSPSGRAYEQYF. CDR3 coding DNA: TGCGCCAGCAGCCCATCGGGACGTGCCTACGAGCAGTACTTC.

V is TRBV2 and J is TRBJ2-5, with 7 bases that match TRBD2. The CDR3 has 13 residues. Germline CDR1 reads SNHLY; CDR2 reads FYNNEI. Trimming cost V 7 bases and J 5 bases; bases outside gene matches: 7. The DNA for the CDR3 is TGTGCCAGCATGGGACTAAGCGGGGAGACCCAGTACTTC. It encodes CASMGLSGETQYF.

The V and J genes are TRBV29-1 and TRBJ2-5, with 8 bases fitting TRBD1. Germline CDR1 is SQVTM and CDR2 is ANQGSEA. The length of the CDR3 is 13 residues. CDR3 amino acids: CSVTGALQETQYF. CDR3 coding DNA: TGCAGTGTGACAGGGGCGCTCCAAGAGACCCAGTACTTC.

J is TRBJ2-4 and V is TRBV7-9, with D hard to call. Germline V lookup: CDR1 SEHNR, CDR2 FQNEAQ (reference sequence). Trimming took off 1 base at V and 0 bases at J, with 4 bases between the two ends. The CDR3 extends over 14 amino acids. CDR3 coding DNA: TGTGCCAGCAGCTTAGATATAGCCAAAAACATTCAGTACTTC. Its protein product is CASSLDIAKNIQYF.

The CDR3 region has the DNA TGTGCCAGCAGCTTTACTAGCGGGACCCCTAGCACAGATACGCAGTATTTT. The encoded protein is CASSFTSGTPSTDTQYF. The rearrangement joins TRBV11-3 to TRBJ2-3; 10 positions agree with TRBD2. The J segment lost 0 bases and the V segment lost 3 bases, leaving 6 bases of the junction unmatched. CDR1 SGHNT and CDR2 YENEEA come from the germline V gene. The CDR3 has 17 amino acids.

This clone has only one observation. The chain uses TRBV6-5 and TRBJ2-1; a weak D match, TRBD1 (8 bases). The ends were cut back, 8 bases at V and 9 bases at J, with 14 bases in the middle. Germline lookup yields CDR1 MNHEY and CDR2 SVGAGI. The CDR3 contains 12 residues. The CDR3: CASAHRGGEQFF. CDR3 nucleotide sequence: TGTGCCAGCGCGCACAGGGGGGGTGAGCAGTTCTTC.